A selection of T cell receptor beta chains follows, all from one sample in a study of CD8 T cells in ankylosing spondylitis. Using its own MiXCR run on the 5' RACE reads, TCRdb lists one record per CDR3 protein. The table includes about 260,000 distinct CDR3 sequences, 20% to 30% detected once. Sequencing used blood, either unsorted or a sorted T cell fraction (not recorded which). The receptors here all came from a male donor with ankylosing spondylitis or in good health (not recorded which). The CDR3 runs from the conserved cysteine through the conserved F or W. D genes are given only for firm matches. Size is stated for part of the rows, as once, few or many counts, or as a class when the clone is expanded.

j_call clone_size d_call v_call cdr3_nt cdr3_aa
TRBJ1-6 . . TRBV20-1 TGCAGTGCTAGAAGTTGGGCAGATAATTCACCCCTCCACTTT CSARSWADNSPLHF
TRBJ2-2 . . TRBV6-6 TGTGCCAGCAGCCCACCCTGGGGGGAGCTGTTTTTT CASSPPWGELFF
TRBJ2-1 many TRBD2 TRBV7-9 TGTGCCAGCAGCTTAGGGCTAGCGGGGAACAATGAGCAGTTCTTC CASSLGLAGNNEQFF
TRBJ2-7 many . TRBV20-1 TGCAGTGCTAGGATTGGAGGAACCTACGAGCAGTACTTC CSARIGGTYEQYF
TRBJ2-7 . . TRBV15 TGTGCCACCAGCAGAGATTGGCAGGGTCGAGCGAGGGAGCAGTACTTC CATSRDWQGRAREQYF
TRBJ2-3 few TRBD2 TRBV10-3 TGTGCCATCCGCCCTAGCGGGGACGTAGATACGCAGTATTTT CAIRPSGDVDTQYF
TRBJ2-1 . . TRBV4-2 TGTGCCAGCACCAAGGACAGTTTGCAGAATGAGCAGTTCTTC CASTKDSLQNEQFF
TRBJ2-3 . TRBD2 TRBV12-3/TRBV12-4 TGTGCCAGCAGTCTGCTGACCTGGGGGCGGGGGGGAGATACGCAGTATTTT CASSLLTWGRGGDTQYF
TRBJ2-3 many . TRBV7-8 TGTGCCAGCAGCTTAGCGCTCCCGAGCACAGATACGCAGTATTTT CASSLALPSTDTQYF
TRBJ2-2 . . TRBV7-2 TGTGCCAGCAGCTGGGGACTTCAGTCGCAGGAGCTGTTTTTT CASSWGLQSQELFF
TRBJ2-5 many . TRBV20-1 TGCAGTGCTAGCGGAGAGACCCAGTACTTC CSASGETQYF
TRBJ1-6 . . TRBV20-1 TGCAGTGCTAGTACGGCAGGGAATTCACCCCTCCACTTT CSASTAGNSPLHF
TRBJ2-1 few . TRBV20-1 TGCAGTGCTAGTTGGGCTGAGCTCTACAATGAGCAGTTCTTC CSASWAELYNEQFF
TRBJ2-1 few . TRBV12-3/TRBV12-4 TGTGCCAGCAGTTTAAAAGCAGAGCAGTTCTTC CASSLKAEQFF
TRBJ2-3 . . TRBV24-1 TGTGCCACCAGTGATTTCGGCCGAGCGGGACACACAGATACGCAGTATTTT CATSDFGRAGHTDTQYF